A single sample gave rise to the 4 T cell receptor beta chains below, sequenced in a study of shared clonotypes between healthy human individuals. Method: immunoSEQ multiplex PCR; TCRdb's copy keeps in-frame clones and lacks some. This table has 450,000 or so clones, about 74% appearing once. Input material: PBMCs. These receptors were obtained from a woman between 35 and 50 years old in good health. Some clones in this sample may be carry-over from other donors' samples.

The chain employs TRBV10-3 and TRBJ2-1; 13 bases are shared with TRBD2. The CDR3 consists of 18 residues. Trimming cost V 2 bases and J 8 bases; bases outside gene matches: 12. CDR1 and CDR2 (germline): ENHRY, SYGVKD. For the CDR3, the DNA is TGTGCCATCAGTGAGCCCCGGGGACTAGCGGGGAGGGTCGATGAGCAGTTCTTC. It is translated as CAISEPRGLAGRVDEQFF.

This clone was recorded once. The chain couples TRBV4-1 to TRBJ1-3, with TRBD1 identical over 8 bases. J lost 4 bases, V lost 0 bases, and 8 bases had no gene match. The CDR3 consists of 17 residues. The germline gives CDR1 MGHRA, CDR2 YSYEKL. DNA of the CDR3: TGCGCCAGCAGCCAAGATAGGACAGGGAAATCCGGAAACACCATATATTTT. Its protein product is CASSQDRTGKSGNTIYF.

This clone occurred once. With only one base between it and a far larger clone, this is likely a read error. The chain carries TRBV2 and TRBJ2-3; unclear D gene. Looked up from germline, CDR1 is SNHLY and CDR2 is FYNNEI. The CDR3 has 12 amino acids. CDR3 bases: TGTGCCAACAGTGAATGGGCAGATACGCAGTATTTT. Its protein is CANSEWADTQYF.

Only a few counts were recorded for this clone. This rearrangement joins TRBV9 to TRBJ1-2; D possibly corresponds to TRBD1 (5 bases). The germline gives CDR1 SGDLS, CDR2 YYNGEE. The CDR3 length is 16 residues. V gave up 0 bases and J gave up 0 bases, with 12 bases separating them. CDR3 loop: CASSVGGAGANYGYTF. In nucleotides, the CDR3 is TGTGCCAGCAGCGTAGGGGGCGCTGGGGCTAACTATGGCTACACCTTC.